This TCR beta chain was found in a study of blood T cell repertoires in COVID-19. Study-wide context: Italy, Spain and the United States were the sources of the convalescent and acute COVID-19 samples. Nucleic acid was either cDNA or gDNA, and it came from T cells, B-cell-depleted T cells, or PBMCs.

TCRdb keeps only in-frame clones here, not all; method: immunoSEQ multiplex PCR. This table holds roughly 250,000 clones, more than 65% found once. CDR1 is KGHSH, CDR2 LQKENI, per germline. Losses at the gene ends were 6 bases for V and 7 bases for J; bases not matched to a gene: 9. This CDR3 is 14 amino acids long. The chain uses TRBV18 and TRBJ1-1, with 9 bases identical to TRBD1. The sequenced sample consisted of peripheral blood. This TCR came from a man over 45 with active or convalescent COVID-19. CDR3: CASSTQGARGEAFF. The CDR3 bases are TGTGCCAGCTCGACACAGGGGGCGCGGGGTGAAGCTTTCTTT.